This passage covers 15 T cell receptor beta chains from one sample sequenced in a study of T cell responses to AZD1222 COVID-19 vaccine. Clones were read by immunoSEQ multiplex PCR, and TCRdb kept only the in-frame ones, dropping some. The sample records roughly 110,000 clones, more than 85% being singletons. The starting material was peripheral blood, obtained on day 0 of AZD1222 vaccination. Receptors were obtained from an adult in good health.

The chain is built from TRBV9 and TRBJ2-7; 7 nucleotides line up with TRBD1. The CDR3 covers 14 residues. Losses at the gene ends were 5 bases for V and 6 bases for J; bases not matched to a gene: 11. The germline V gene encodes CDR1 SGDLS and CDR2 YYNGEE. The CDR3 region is CASSVGQVGGEQYF. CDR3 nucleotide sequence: TGTGCCAGCAGTGTTGGACAGGTAGGAGGCGAGCAGTACTTC.

The CDR3 DNA sequence: TGTGCCACCAGTCGGACAGGGGGCGGTACCGGGGAGCTGTTTTTT. This gives the protein CATSRTGGGTGELFF. The chain combines TRBV24-1 with TRBJ2-2, with 11 bases aligning to TRBD1. V was pared by 6 bases and J by 5 bases, with 4 bases of the junction left unmatched. Germline V gene sequence: CDR1 KGHDR, CDR2 SFDVKD. The CDR3 consists of 15 residues.

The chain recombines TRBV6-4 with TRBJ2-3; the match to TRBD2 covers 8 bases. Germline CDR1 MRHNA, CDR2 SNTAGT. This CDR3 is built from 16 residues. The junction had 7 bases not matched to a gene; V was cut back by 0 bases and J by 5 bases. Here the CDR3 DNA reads TGTGCCAGCAGTGACTCTGGCGGGGGGACGGTAGATACGCAGTATTTT. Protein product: CASSDSGGGTVDTQYF.

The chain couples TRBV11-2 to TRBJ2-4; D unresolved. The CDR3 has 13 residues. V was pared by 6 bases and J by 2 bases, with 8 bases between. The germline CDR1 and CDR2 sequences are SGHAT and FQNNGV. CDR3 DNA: TGTGCCAGCAGTCCCGACCCCAAAAACATTCAGTACTTC. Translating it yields CASSPDPKNIQYF.

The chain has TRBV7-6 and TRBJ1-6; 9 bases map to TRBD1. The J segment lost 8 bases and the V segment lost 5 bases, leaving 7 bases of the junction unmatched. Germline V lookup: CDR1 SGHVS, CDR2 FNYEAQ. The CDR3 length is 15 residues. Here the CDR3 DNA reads TGTGCCAGCAGCGCGGGACAGGGAATATATTCACCCCTCCACTTT. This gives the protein CASSAGQGIYSPLHF.

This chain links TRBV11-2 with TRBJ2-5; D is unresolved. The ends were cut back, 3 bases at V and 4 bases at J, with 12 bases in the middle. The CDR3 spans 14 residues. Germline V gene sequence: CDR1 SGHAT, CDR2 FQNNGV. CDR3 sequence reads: CASSFSQSRETQYF. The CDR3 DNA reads TGTGCCAGCAGCTTTTCACAGAGCCGAGAGACCCAGTACTTC. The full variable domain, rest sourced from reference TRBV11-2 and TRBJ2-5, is EAGVAQSPRYKIIEKRQSVAFWCNPISGHATLYWYQQILGQGPKLLIQFQNNGVVDDSQLPKDRFSAERLKGVDSTLKIQPAKLEDSAVYLCASSFSQSRETQYFGPGTRLLVL.

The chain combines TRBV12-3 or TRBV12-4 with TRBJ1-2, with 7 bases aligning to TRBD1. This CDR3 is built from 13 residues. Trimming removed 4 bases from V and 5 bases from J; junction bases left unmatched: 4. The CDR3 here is CASSSTGRYGYTF. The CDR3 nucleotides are TGTGCCAGCAGTTCGACAGGGCGTTATGGCTACACCTTC.

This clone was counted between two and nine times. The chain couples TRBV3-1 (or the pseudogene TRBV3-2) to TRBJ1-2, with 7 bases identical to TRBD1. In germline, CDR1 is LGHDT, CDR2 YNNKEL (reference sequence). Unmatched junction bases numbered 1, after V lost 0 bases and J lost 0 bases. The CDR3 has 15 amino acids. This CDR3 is CASSQDGTANYGYTF. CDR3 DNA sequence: TGTGCCAGCAGCCAAGACGGGACAGCTAACTATGGCTACACCTTC.

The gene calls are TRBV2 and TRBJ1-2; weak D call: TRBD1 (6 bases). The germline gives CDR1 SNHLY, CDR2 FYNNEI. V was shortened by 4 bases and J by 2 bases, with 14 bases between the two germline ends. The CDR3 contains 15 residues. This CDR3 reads CASSGPQGFNYGYTF. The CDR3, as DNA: TGTGCCAGCAGTGGGCCCCAGGGGTTCAACTATGGCTACACCTTC.

CDR3 loop: CASSYGQGAAGYTF. DNA of the CDR3: TGTGCCAGCAGTTACGGGCAGGGGGCAGCAGGCTACACCTTC. This chain uses TRBV6-5 with TRBJ1-2; 8 nucleotides agree with TRBD1. Germline CDR1 reads MNHEY; CDR2 reads SVGAGI. CDR3 length: 14 amino acids. J gave up 8 bases and V 2 bases, and 7 bases lay outside the gene matches.

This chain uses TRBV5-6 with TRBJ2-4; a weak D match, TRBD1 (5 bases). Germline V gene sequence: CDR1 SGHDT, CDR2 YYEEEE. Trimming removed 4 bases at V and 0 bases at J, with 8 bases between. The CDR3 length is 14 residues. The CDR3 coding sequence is TGTGCCAGCAGCGGCGACAGAGCCAAAAACATTCAGTACTTC. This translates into CASSGDRAKNIQYF. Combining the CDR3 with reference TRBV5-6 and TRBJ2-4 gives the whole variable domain DAGVTQSPTHLIKTRGQQVTLRCSPKSGHDTVSWYQQALGQGPQFIFQYYEEEERQRGNFPDRFSGHQFPNYSSELNVNALLLGDSALYLCASSGDRAKNIQYFGAGTRLSVL.

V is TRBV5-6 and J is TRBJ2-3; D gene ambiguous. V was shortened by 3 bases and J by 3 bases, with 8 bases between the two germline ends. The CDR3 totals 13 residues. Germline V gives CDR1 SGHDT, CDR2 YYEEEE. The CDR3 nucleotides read TGTGCCAGCAGCTCCAGTCCGACAGATACGCAGTATTTT. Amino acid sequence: CASSSSPTDTQYF.

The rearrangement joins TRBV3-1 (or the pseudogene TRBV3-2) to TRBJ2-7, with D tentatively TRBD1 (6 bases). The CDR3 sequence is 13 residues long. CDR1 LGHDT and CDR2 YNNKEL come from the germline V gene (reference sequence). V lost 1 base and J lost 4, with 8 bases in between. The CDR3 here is CASSQARGYEQYF. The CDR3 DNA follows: TGTGCCAGCAGCCAAGCGAGGGGGTACGAGCAGTACTTC.

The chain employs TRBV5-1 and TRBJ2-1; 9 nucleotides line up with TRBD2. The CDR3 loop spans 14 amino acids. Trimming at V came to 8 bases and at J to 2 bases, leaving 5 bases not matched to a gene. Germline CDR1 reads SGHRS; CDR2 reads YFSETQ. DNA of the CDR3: TGCGCCAGTTATAGCGGGGGCGCCTACAATGAGCAGTTCTTC. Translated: CASYSGGAYNEQFF. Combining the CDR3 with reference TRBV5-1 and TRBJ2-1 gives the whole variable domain KAGVTQTPRYLIKTRGQQVTLSCSPISGHRSVSWYQQTPGQGLQFLFEYFSETQRNKGNFPGRFSGRQFSNSRSEMNVSTLELGDSALYLCASYSGGAYNEQFFGPGTRLTVL.

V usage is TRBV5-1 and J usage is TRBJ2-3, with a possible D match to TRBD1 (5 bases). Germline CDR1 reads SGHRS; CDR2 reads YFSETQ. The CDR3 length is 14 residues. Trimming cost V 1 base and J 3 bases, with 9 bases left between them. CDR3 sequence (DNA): TGCGCCAGCAGCTTGAGCCAGGGTACAGATACGCAGTATTTT. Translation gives CASSLSQGTDTQYF.